A single sample gave rise to the 30 T cell receptor beta chains below, sequenced in a study of graft-versus-host responses after intestinal transplantation. These receptors are not linked to any known antigen. Method: immunoSEQ multiplex PCR; TCRdb's copy keeps in-frame clones and lacks some. This table has around 90,000 clones, 90% to 95% appearing once. The sequenced sample was unstimulated CD8+ T cells sorted from spleen or lymph node cells, obtained before transplant. These receptors all come from a human donor who was the organ donor for an intestinal transplant.

The CDR3 DNA reads as TGTGCCAGCTCATTCGGGAGGGGCGCTTCCTACGAGCAGTACTTC. Translating gives CASSFGRGASYEQYF. The V call is TRBV18, the J call TRBJ2-7, with 8 bases lining up with TRBD2. This CDR3 is built from 15 residues. Germline V lookup: CDR1 KGHSH, CDR2 LQKENI. J gave up 1 base and V 5 bases, and 7 bases lay outside the gene matches.

The gene calls are TRBV6-6 and TRBJ2-7; perhaps TRBD2 as D (6 bases). The germline V and J ends were trimmed by 5 bases and 4 bases, with 21 bases remaining between them. Germline V CDR1 and CDR2: MNHNY, SVGAGI (reference sequence). The CDR3 is made up of 16 amino acids. CDR3 sequence: CASSPPGAGSLYEQYF. CDR3 DNA: TGTGCCAGCAGTCCCCCCGGGGCGGGAAGTTTGTACGAGCAGTACTTC.

The genes are TRBV7-6 and TRBJ2-5; TRBD2 matches 14 bases. The CDR3 is 14 residues long. The germline V gene encodes CDR1 SGHVS and CDR2 FNYEAQ. Trimming at V came to 5 bases and at J to 9 bases, leaving 5 bases not matched to a gene. In DNA form, the CDR3 reads TGTGCCAGCAGCCCGGGACTAGCGGGGGAGGCCCAGTACTTC. This encodes CASSPGLAGEAQYF. Full variable domain (outside the CDR3, taken from reference TRBV7-6 and TRBJ2-5): GAGVSQSPRYKVTKRGQDVALRCDPISGHVSLYWYRQALGQGPEFLTYFNYEAQQDKSGLPNDRFSAERPEGSISTLTIQRTEQRDSAMYRCASSPGLAGEAQYFGPGTRLLVL.

V is TRBV27 and J is TRBJ1-1, with 9 bases matching TRBD1. The CDR3 runs 14 residues. From germline, CDR1 is MNHEY and CDR2 SMNVEV (reference sequence). With 6 bases clipped from V and 5 bases from J, the junction kept 7 bases outside the gene matches. The CDR3 sequence is CASSATGGVTEAFF. The CDR3 coding sequence is TGTGCCAGCAGCGCGACAGGGGGGGTAACTGAAGCTTTCTTT.

The rearrangement links TRBV28 to TRBJ1-1, with 7 nucleotides matching TRBD1. Germline values: CDR1 MDHEN, CDR2 SYDVKM. The ends lost 4 bases at V and 1 base at J; junction bases unmatched: 9. The CDR3 is 16 residues long. The CDR3 DNA reads TGTGCCAGCAGTTATTCGACAGGGCGGGCGAACACTGAAGCTTTCTTT. Protein: CASSYSTGRANTEAFF. The complete variable domain, with remaining parts taken from reference TRBV28 and TRBJ1-1, reads DVKVTQSSRYLVKRTGEKVFLECVQDMDHENMFWYRQDPGLGLRLIYFSYDVKMKEKGDIPEGYSVSREKKERFSLILESASTNQTSMYLCASSYSTGRANTEAFFGQGTRLTVV.

Only one count was recorded for this clone. The gene calls are TRBV5-6 and TRBJ2-5; D is unclear. The J call may be faulty, since TRBJ2-7 better matches the DNA end. This CDR3 has 13 residues. Germline CDR1 and CDR2: SGHDT and YYEEEE. The CDR3 is CASSFLPTYEQYF. CDR3 coding DNA: TGTGCCAGCAGCTTTCTACCTACCTACGAGCAGTACTTC.

V usage is TRBV28 and J usage is TRBJ2-2, with 8 positions matching TRBD2. The CDR3 length is 17 residues. J was trimmed by 4 bases and V by 5 bases; bases with no gene match: 12. Germline V gene sequence: CDR1 MDHEN, CDR2 SYDVKM. The CDR3 nucleotides are TGTGCCAGCAGTAATATTCGCTCGGGGGGGTCCACCGGGGAGCTGTTTTTT. Translation: CASSNIRSGGSTGELFF.

This sequence joins TRBV28 and TRBJ1-1; 8 positions agree with TRBD1. Germline CDR1 reads MDHEN; CDR2 reads SYDVKM. Trimming at V came to 3 bases and at J to 0 bases, leaving 3 bases not matched to a gene. This CDR3 spans 15 amino acids. CDR3 DNA: TGTGCCAGCAGTTTTAGACAGGGGATGAACACTGAAGCTTTCTTT. This codes for CASSFRQGMNTEAFF.

The chain combines TRBV6-1 with TRBJ2-7, with 15 nucleotides matching TRBD2. V trimming: 4 bases; J trimming: 7 bases; junction bases outside the gene matches: 5. Germline V gene lookup returns CDR1 MNHNS and CDR2 SASEGT. CDR3 length: 15 residues. The CDR3 spells CASSGTSGGASEQYF. CDR3 bases: TGTGCCAGCAGTGGGACTAGCGGGGGGGCTAGTGAGCAGTACTTC.

The V gene is TRBV7-9, the J gene TRBJ2-1; 14 bases are a match to TRBD2. Losses at the gene ends were 5 bases for V and 14 bases for J; bases not matched to a gene: 20. Germline loops: CDR1 SEHNR, CDR2 FQNEAQ (reference sequence). This CDR3 contains 18 residues. In DNA form, the CDR3 reads TGTGCCAGCAGCCGACCCTACGAGGGGGGGACTAGCGGGAGCTTAGAGTTCTTC. Protein product: CASSRPYEGGTSGSLEFF. Together with reference TRBV7-9 and TRBJ2-1, the CDR3 gives the full variable domain: DTGVSQNPRHKITKRGQNVTFRCDPISEHNRLYWYRQTLGQGPEFLTYFQNEAQLEKSRLLSDRFSAERPKGSFSTLEIQRTEQGDSAMYLCASSRPYEGGTSGSLEFFGPGTRLTVL.

The J gene is TRBJ2-7, the V gene TRBV10-3; D not certain. V was pared by 0 bases and J by 2 bases, with 8 bases between. Germline assignment: CDR1 ENHRY and CDR2 SYGVKD. The CDR3 sequence is 14 residues long. CDR3 amino acids: CAISESTVPYEQYF. DNA for the CDR3: TGTGCCATCAGTGAGTCAACAGTACCCTACGAGCAGTACTTC.

The chain uses TRBV7-9 and TRBJ1-1; perhaps TRBD1 as D (5 bases). The CDR3 spans 17 residues. The germline V gene has CDR1 SEHNR and CDR2 FQNEAQ (reference sequence). V was pared by 1 base and J by 1 base, with 16 bases between. In nucleotides, the CDR3 is TGTGCCAGCAGCTTAGGCCGACAGAAATATCCGAACACTGAAGCTTTCTTT. Encoded protein: CASSLGRQKYPNTEAFF.

V usage is TRBV27 and J usage is TRBJ1-2; D gene unclear. The ends were cut back, 8 bases at V and 7 bases at J, with 23 bases in the middle. Germline V gene sequence: CDR1 MNHEY, CDR2 SMNVEV (reference sequence). The CDR3 covers 15 residues. The CDR3 nucleotides read TGTGCCAGCGAGTGGGCCATCCCCACCTTAAGTGGCTACACCTTC. Encoded protein: CASEWAIPTLSGYTF.

The chain has TRBV19 and TRBJ2-7; weak D call: TRBD1 (6 bases). Germline CDR1 reads LNHDA; CDR2 reads SQIVND (reference sequence). The V end lost 6 bases, the J end lost 7 bases, and 19 bases lay between the germline ends. The CDR3 extends over 14 amino acids. Written as DNA, the CDR3 is TGTGCCAGTAGCCCCTGGCAGGGGCTGAGAGAGCAGTACTTC. Translation gives CASSPWQGLREQYF.

The chain uses TRBV7-6 and TRBJ2-5; D is possibly TRBD1 (5 bases). The end of the DNA fits TRBJ2-7 better, so the J call may be wrong. The CDR3 loop spans 15 amino acids. Germline CDR1 SGHVS, CDR2 FNYEAQ. CDR3 region: CASSQAGWGTYEQYF. The CDR3, as DNA: TGTGCCAGCAGCCAGGCAGGGTGGGGAACCTACGAGCAGTACTTC.

The gene calls are TRBV5-6 and TRBJ2-7; D may be TRBD2 (6 bases). The germline gives CDR1 SGHDT, CDR2 YYEEEE. The CDR3 is 15 residues long. V dropped 0 bases and J dropped 2 bases, with 12 bases sitting between them. The CDR3 bases are TGTGCCAGCAGCTTGGTAGGGAGGCGCGCCTACGAGCAGTACTTC. The encoded protein is CASSLVGRRAYEQYF. Looking up the rest from reference TRBV5-6 and TRBJ2-7 gives the full variable domain: DAGVTQSPTHLIKTRGQQVTLRCSPKSGHDTVSWYQQALGQGPQFIFQYYEEEERQRGNFPDRFSGHQFPNYSSELNVNALLLGDSALYLCASSLVGRRAYEQYFGPGTRLTVT.

The rearrangement links TRBV7-2 to TRBJ2-7; D ambiguous. Trimming pared 4 bases from V and 6 bases from J, leaving 13 bases between. The V gene's germline CDR1 is SGHTA and CDR2 FQGNSA. This CDR3 spans 13 amino acids. CDR3 sequence (DNA): TGTGCCAGCAGCTCGTTATCGGGTGTCGAGCAGTACTTC. Its protein product is CASSSLSGVEQYF.

The V call is TRBV15, the J call TRBJ2-7; 9 bases agree with TRBD2. Unmatched junction bases numbered 9, after V lost 1 base and J lost 5 bases. Germline V gene data show CDR1 as LNHNV and CDR2 as YYDKDF (reference sequence). The CDR3 runs to 16 residues. DNA of the CDR3: TGTGCCACCAGCAGAGGCTTGGCGGGAGGGAGGGACGAGCAGTACTTC. Its protein product is CATSRGLAGGRDEQYF. Full variable domain (rest looked up from reference TRBV15 and TRBJ2-7): DAMVIQNPRYQVTQFGKPVTLSCSQTLNHNVMYWYQQKSSQAPKLLFHYYDKDFNNEADTPDNFQSRRPNTSFCFLDIRSPGLGDTAMYLCATSRGLAGGRDEQYFGPGTRLTVT.

This chain joins TRBV19 and TRBJ2-1, with 9 positions matching TRBD1. J was trimmed by 1 base and V by 6 bases; bases with no gene match: 4. There are 15 residues in the CDR3. Germline V lookup: CDR1 LNHDA, CDR2 SQIVND (reference sequence). The CDR3 bases are TGTGCCAGTAGCCTAGGACAGGGGTCCTACAATGAGCAGTTCTTC. It codes for CASSLGQGSYNEQFF.

The V call is TRBV7-2, the J call TRBJ2-1, with TRBD1 matching over 9 bases. The V segment lost 3 bases and the J segment 8 bases; nucleotides outside the gene matches: 11. This CDR3 is 16 amino acids long. The germline gives CDR1 SGHTA, CDR2 FQGNSA. CDR3 nucleotide sequence: TGTGCCAGCAGCTTGGGAACAGGGGGCCGAGCCCATGAGCAGTTCTTC. This gives the protein CASSLGTGGRAHEQFF. Together with reference TRBV7-2 and TRBJ2-1, the CDR3 gives the full variable domain: GAGVSQSPSNKVTEKGKDVELRCDPISGHTALYWYRQSLGQGLEFLIYFQGNSAPDKSGLPSDRFSAERTGGSVSTLTIQRTQQEDSAVYLCASSLGTGGRAHEQFFGPGTRLTVL.

This chain connects TRBV7-9 to TRBJ1-1, with D possibly being TRBD1 (6 bases). CDR3 length equals 13 residues. Germline CDR1 and CDR2: SEHNR and FQNEAQ (reference sequence). V was pared by 3 bases and J by 4 bases, with 9 bases between. The CDR3 loop reads CASSLVRGTEAFF. CDR3 nucleotides: TGTGCCAGCAGCTTGGTCAGGGGCACTGAAGCTTTCTTT.

The J gene is TRBJ2-2, the V gene TRBV27; 11 nucleotides match TRBD2. This CDR3 contains 13 residues. CDR1 is MNHEY, CDR2 SMNVEV, per germline (reference sequence). Trimming took 6 bases from V and 6 from J; bases not matched to a gene: 0. Written as DNA, the CDR3 is TGTGCCAGCAGGGGACTAGCGGCCGGGGAGCTGTTTTTT. Amino acid sequence: CASRGLAAGELFF.

A single count supports this clone. The genes are TRBV19 and TRBJ2-7, with 7 positions matching TRBD1. This CDR3 comprises 14 residues. CDR1 LNHDA and CDR2 SQIVND come from the germline V gene (reference sequence). With 3 bases clipped from V and 4 bases from J, the junction kept 6 bases outside the gene matches. Here the CDR3 reads CASSMPGQMYEQYF. DNA for the CDR3: TGTGCCAGTAGTATGCCGGGACAGATGTACGAGCAGTACTTC.

Only one count was recorded for this clone. V gene TRBV11-2 combines with J gene TRBJ2-7; a weak D match, TRBD2 (6 bases). CDR3 size: 13 residues. Trimming took off 2 bases at V and 4 bases at J, with 9 bases between the two ends. Germline assignment: CDR1 SGHAT and CDR2 FQNNGV. CDR3 in amino acids: CASSLRDFYEQYF. The CDR3 nucleotides are TGTGCCAGCAGCTTAAGGGACTTTTACGAGCAGTACTTC.

This clone appeared once. The genes are TRBV6-6 and TRBJ1-2; possibly TRBD1 for D (6 bases). Germline lookup yields CDR1 MNHNY and CDR2 SVGAGI (reference sequence). Trimming took off 2 bases at V and 7 bases at J, with 14 bases between the two ends. CDR3 length equals 14 residues. The CDR3 sequence: CASSYLTGIGGYTF. CDR3 nucleotide sequence: TGTGCCAGCAGTTACCTAACAGGGATCGGTGGCTACACCTTC.

DNA of the CDR3: TGTGCCAGCAGCCCAGGGGTAAGCTCCTACAATGAGCAGTTCTTC. Translating it yields CASSPGVSSYNEQFF. This sequence joins TRBV7-9 and TRBJ2-1, with a weak D call TRBD1 (6 bases). This CDR3 spans 15 amino acids. Germline V gives CDR1 SEHNR, CDR2 FQNEAQ (reference sequence). The germline V and J ends were trimmed by 5 bases and 0 bases, with 11 bases remaining between them.

Remarks on this clone: Other DNA sequences in the same sample also yield this CDR3. The chain employs TRBV6-5 and TRBJ1-2; D gene unclear. The CDR3 is 13 amino acids. Germline CDR1 reads MNHEY; CDR2 reads SVGAGI. V lost 6 bases and J 3 bases, leaving 11 bases between the germline ends. Written as DNA, the CDR3 is TGTGCCAGCAGGGGAGAGGGAGACTATGGCTACACCTTC. This encodes CASRGEGDYGYTF.

The chain employs TRBV7-9 and TRBJ1-6; the D is unclear. The CDR3 has 14 amino acids. CDR1 and CDR2 (germline): SEHNR, FQNEAQ (reference sequence). Between the trimmed V and J ends, which lost 5 bases and 9 bases, there was a span of 14 bases. The CDR3 coding sequence is TGTGCCAGCAGCGCCCAGGCGGGCATTTCACCCCTCCACTTT. It codes for CASSAQAGISPLHF.

The genes are TRBV2 and TRBJ1-2, with D unresolved. The length of the CDR3 is 15 residues. V was trimmed by 8 bases and J by 4 bases, leaving 20 bases between them. The germline V gene has CDR1 SNHLY and CDR2 FYNNEI. CDR3 DNA sequence: TGTGCCAGCCTAGCGTGGCAGTCCGTCACCTATGGCTACACCTTC. As protein: CASLAWQSVTYGYTF.

The chain is built from TRBV6-1 and TRBJ2-1, with 15 bases matching TRBD2. The CDR3 has 16 residues. V trimming: 4 bases; J trimming: 6 bases; junction bases outside the gene matches: 4. In germline, CDR1 is MNHNS, CDR2 SASEGT. The CDR3, as DNA: TGTGCCAGCAGTGTTGGGACTAGCGGGAGGATCAATGAGCAGTTCTTC. Its translation is CASSVGTSGRINEQFF.